This T cell receptor beta chain was retrieved from a study of cytotoxic CD8 clonotypes in ibrutinib-treated CLL. About the study: Within the patient group, 11 were relapsed/refractory and roughly 16 treatment-naive, and around 18 were IGHV unmutated.

As regards this clone: Its antigen remains unidentified.

Notes on the study in general: Shared public clonotypes were rare, and on treatment they either got smaller or stayed the same. Clonality correlated strongly with circulating CD8+ T cells and exceeded age-matched healthy donors at baseline.

The CDR3 extends over 16 amino acids. CDR1 and CDR2 (germline): LNHDA, SQIVND (reference sequence). V was pared by 7 bases and J by 3 bases, with 11 bases of the junction left unmatched. Deep sequencing aimed at 1 in 200,000 to 1 in 1 million T cells' resolution. Sequenced by immunoSEQ multiplex PCR; TCRdb stores in-frame clones only, minus some. The data contain fewer than 100,000 clones, about 86% of them seen just once; the ten biggest clones take up around 5%. The sample was PBMCs, taken before ibrutinib treatment. The chain is built from TRBV19 and TRBJ1-2; 10 bases are shared with TRBD1. This clonotype originated in a human donor with chronic lymphocytic leukemia. The CDR3, as DNA: TGTGCCAGTACCATTAGACAGGGGGCGCGGCACTATGGCTACACCTTC. Its translation: CASTIRQGARHYGYTF.